Listed below are T cell receptor beta chains from one sample, sequenced in a study of blood T cell repertoires in COVID-19. The table came from immunoSEQ multiplex PCR; TCRdb's copy has only in-frame clones and leaves some out. The table lists some 7,600 clones, over 80% of them singletons. Sequenced material: peripheral blood. Source of these receptors: a human donor in a cohort sampled during active COVID-19. The conserved cysteine and the conserved F or W are not part of the CDR3 here.

J gene: TRBJ2-4
V gene: TRBV28
CDR3 protein: ASSFERTVNIQY

J gene: TRBJ1-2
V gene: TRBV6-5
CDR3 protein: ASSQQGNYGYT

J gene: TRBJ2-7
V gene: TRBV7-8
CDR3 protein: ASSPRDSTYEQY

J gene: TRBJ2-7
V gene: TRBV5-5
CDR3 protein: ASSLWASEQY

J gene: TRBJ2-1
V gene: TRBV27
CDR3 protein: ASSYRSGGTGSYNEQF

J gene: TRBJ2-3
V gene: TRBV5-1
CDR3 protein: ASRLAGQGGVTQY

J gene: TRBJ1-6
V gene: TRBV11-3
CDR3 protein: ASSLDPGSPLH

J gene: TRBJ2-7
V gene: TRBV10-1
CDR3 protein: ASSQGLAGGPEQY

J gene: TRBJ1-5
V gene: TRBV28
CDR3 protein: ASSFIGGRSHQPQH

J gene: TRBJ2-3
V gene: TRBV18
CDR3 protein: ASSPHRSLDTQY

J gene: TRBJ2-7
V gene: TRBV4-1
CDR3 protein: ASSEGPGTIYEQY